A selection of T cell receptor beta chains follows, all from one sample in a study of OX40 agonist ivuxolimab in advanced cancers. The table came from immunoSEQ multiplex PCR; TCRdb's copy has only in-frame clones and leaves some out. Of approximately 82,000 clones listed, about 90% are singletons. The source material was CD4+ or CD8+ T cells sorted from blood, sampled in a trial of the OX40 agonist ivuxolimab. Source of these receptors: an adult with an advanced solid tumor such as melanoma, head and neck, liver or kidney cancer. CDR3s include the opening cysteine and the closing phenylalanine or tryptophan. The D gene is left open where the match is weak. The size field is filled for only some rows; it gives once, few, many or a size class.

j_call | v_call | clone_size | d_call | cdr3_nt | cdr3_aa
TRBJ2-2 | TRBV2 | - | - | TGTGCCAGCAGTGGAGGACCCGGGGAGCTGTTTTTT | CASSGGPGELFF
TRBJ1-1 | TRBV14 | - | TRBD1 | TGTGCCAGCAGCCTTATTGCAGGGGGCAACACTGAAGCTTTCTTT | CASSLIAGGNTEAFF
TRBJ2-2 | TRBV13 | - | - | TGTGCCAGCAGCGACCGGGGCAGGGTGGAAAAGGACACCGGGGAGCTGTTTTTT | CASSDRGRVEKDTGELFF
TRBJ2-3 | TRBV5-1 | - | - | TGCGCCAGCAGCTTGGGACAGCTGAGCACAGATACGCAGTATTTT | CASSLGQLSTDTQYF
TRBJ2-7 | TRBV28 | - | - | TGTGCCAGCAGTTTAGGGGGACTTTACGAGCAGTACTTC | CASSLGGLYEQYF
TRBJ2-5 | TRBV5-1 | - | - | TGCGCCAGCAGCTTAAGCCAAGAGACCCAGTACTTC | CASSLSQETQYF
TRBJ1-2 | TRBV11-3 | - | - | TGTGCCAGCAAGCAGGGTAGCCATGGCTACACCTTC | CASKQGSHGYTF
TRBJ2-7 | TRBV18 | - | TRBD1 | TGTGCCAGCTCCGAATTGGGACAGGGAACTAACGAGCAGTACTTC | CASSELGQGTNEQYF
TRBJ2-5 | TRBV29-1 | - | - | TGCAGCGTTGGACAGTCACAAGAGACCCAGTACTTC | CSVGQSQETQYF
TRBJ2-3 | TRBV9 | - | TRBD2 | TGTGCCAGCAGCGCCGGGACTAGCGGGGCAGATACGCAGTATTTT | CASSAGTSGADTQYF
TRBJ2-5 | TRBV19 | - | - | TGTGCCAGTAAGGGCGACGCCGAGACCCAGTACTTC | CASKGDAETQYF
TRBJ2-2 | TRBV7-2 | - | - | TGTGCCAGCAGCTTAGCTCGGGGGCAGGGCGGGGAGCTGTTTTTT | CASSLARGQGGELFF
TRBJ2-4 | TRBV29-1 | - | TRBD1 | TGCAGCGCTATTCTACAGGGGATGGGGGCCAAAAACATTCAGTACTTC | CSAILQGMGAKNIQYF
TRBJ2-5 | TRBV29-1 | - | TRBD1 | TGCAGCGTTGATAAAAGGGACAGGGAAGGAGAGACCCAGTACTTC | CSVDKRDREGETQYF
TRBJ1-2 | TRBV7-2 | - | TRBD1 | TGTGCCAGCAGCGCAGTACAGGGGTTGGATGGCTACACCTTC | CASSAVQGLDGYTF
TRBJ2-3 | TRBV29-1 | - | - | TGCAGCGTTGGCCGGGGAGATACGCAGTATTTT | CSVGRGDTQYF
TRBJ2-3 | TRBV28 | - | TRBD2 | TGTGCCAGCAGTCCAGCGGGAGGAAGAGATACGCAGTATTTT | CASSPAGGRDTQYF
TRBJ2-3 | TRBV6-5 | - | TRBD2 | TGTGCCAGCAGACTAGCGGGAGGAGATACGCAGTATTTT | CASRLAGGDTQYF
TRBJ2-7 | TRBV4-3 | - | - | TGCGCCAGCAGCCAAGATCAACAGTCCTACGAGCAGTACTTC | CASSQDQQSYEQYF
TRBJ2-3 | TRBV7-2 | - | - | TGTGCCAGCAGCTTAGAGGGTCGGGAAGTAGATACGCAGTATTTT | CASSLEGREVDTQYF
TRBJ1-1 | TRBV15 | - | - | TGTGCCACCAGCAGAGATCGGAGGGGGGATGCTGAAGCTTTCTTT | CATSRDRRGDAEAFF
TRBJ2-5 | TRBV15 | - | TRBD1 | TGTGCCACCAGCAGAGACAGGGGGCGCGAGACCCAGTACTTC | CATSRDRGRETQYF
TRBJ1-6 | TRBV30 | - | - | TGTGCCTGGAGTATAACTTATAATTCACCCCTCCACTTT | CAWSITYNSPLHF
TRBJ1-1 | TRBV28 | - | - | TGTGCCAGCAGTTTAAATAGGGAAGCTTTCTTT | CASSLNREAFF
TRBJ2-7 | TRBV7-9 | many | - | TGTGCCAGCAGCCACTCCGTTTCCTACGAGCAGTACTTC | CASSHSVSYEQYF
TRBJ2-1 | TRBV6-4 | - | TRBD2 | TGTGCCAGCAGTGTGACAGCTAGCGGGTACAATGAGCAGTTCTTC | CASSVTASGYNEQFF
TRBJ2-1 | TRBV9 | - | TRBD2 | TGTGCCAGCAGGTTAGGGGCGGGAGCGGTTGGTGAGCAGTTCTTC | CASRLGAGAVGEQFF
TRBJ2-7 | TRBV27 | - | TRBD2 | TGTGCCAGCAGCTATGCGGGAGGGCCCCACGAGCAGTACTTC | CASSYAGGPHEQYF
TRBJ1-4 | TRBV5-4 | - | - | TGTGCCAGCAGCCCTCGACTTGGTAATGAAAAACTGTTTTTT | CASSPRLGNEKLFF
TRBJ2-7 | TRBV7-2 | - | - | TGTGCCAGCAGCTTATTCGGATCGGAGGGCTACGAGCAGTACTTC | CASSLFGSEGYEQYF
TRBJ2-1 | TRBV28 | - | TRBD2 | TGTGCCAGCAGACTTGCGGGAGGGCCTGGCAATGAGCAGTTCTTC | CASRLAGGPGNEQFF
TRBJ2-5 | TRBV9 | - | TRBD2 | TGTGCCAGCAGCAACCAGCGGGAGGGCCAGGAGACCCAGTACTTC | CASSNQREGQETQYF
TRBJ2-1 | TRBV5-6 | - | TRBD2 | TGTGCCGGGACTAGCGGGAGTGGCAATGAGCAGTTCTTC | CAGTSGSGNEQFF
TRBJ1-1 | TRBV29-1 | - | TRBD1 | TGCAGCGTTGATTTCACAGGGGCAAGGACTGAAGCTTTCTTT | CSVDFTGARTEAFF
TRBJ1-1 | TRBV5-6 | - | - | TGTGCCAGCAGCTACAGGATAGTCGGTGAAGCTTTCTTT | CASSYRIVGEAFF
TRBJ1-5 | TRBV28 | - | - | TGTGCCAGCAGTTTAGCCCAGGGGCCGATCAATCAGCCCCAGCATTTT | CASSLAQGPINQPQHF
TRBJ2-7 | TRBV18 | - | TRBD2 | TGTGCCAGCTCACCTCGCCCTAGCGGGACCTACGAGCAGTACTTC | CASSPRPSGTYEQYF
TRBJ2-3 | TRBV9 | - | - | TGTGCCAGCAGCGTAGCTCCCTTAAAAGCGACAGATACGCAGTATTTT | CASSVAPLKATDTQYF
TRBJ2-2 | TRBV9 | - | - | TGTGCCAGCAGCGTAGTAGCGGTTAACACCGGGGAGCTGTTTTTT | CASSVVAVNTGELFF
TRBJ2-5 | TRBV5-1 | - | TRBD2 | TGCGCCAGCAGAAAAGCGGGAGCTCGTGAAGAGACCCAGTACTTC | CASRKAGAREETQYF
TRBJ2-6 | TRBV7-3 | - | - | TGTGCCAGCAGCCCCGCCCAGGAGGACACCAGAGGTCGTCTCTCTGGGGCCAACGTCCTGACTTTC | CASSPAQEDTRGRLSGANVLTF
TRBJ2-1 | TRBV7-6 | - | - | TGTGCCAGCAGCGGAGAGAGCTCCTACAATGAGCAGTTCTTC | CASSGESSYNEQFF
TRBJ2-7 | TRBV27 | - | TRBD1 | TGTGCCAGCAGTTCCACAGGGGCCTACGAGCAGTACTTC | CASSSTGAYEQYF
TRBJ2-7 | TRBV20-1 | - | - | TGCAGTGCTAGCGCCTACGAGCAGTACTTC | CSASAYEQYF
TRBJ1-4 | TRBV7-8 | - | - | TGTGCCAGCAGCTTATTGGGCTCTGAAAAACTGTTTTTT | CASSLLGSEKLFF
TRBJ1-5 | TRBV19 | - | - | TGTGCCAGTAGTATCCAACATCAGCCCCAGCATTTT | CASSIQHQPQHF
TRBJ2-7 | TRBV1 | - | - | TGCACCAGCAGCCCCACGCGGGGACAGGGACCCCACGAGCAGTACTTC | CTSSPTRGQGPHEQYF
TRBJ2-5 | TRBV18 | - | - | TGTGCCAGCTCACCCCGGACAGAAGAGACCCAGTACTTC | CASSPRTEETQYF
TRBJ2-2 | TRBV9 | - | - | TGTGCCAGCAGCCTCGGGGGAGCGTTCGACACCGGGGAGCTGTTTTTT | CASSLGGAFDTGELFF
TRBJ2-1 | TRBV10-3 | - | - | TGTGCCATCAGCCAGTCCCTCAACAATGAGCAGTTCTTC | CAISQSLNNEQFF
TRBJ2-2 | TRBV11-1 | - | TRBD1 | TGTGCCAGCAGCTTATGGGTAACAGGGGCCGGGGAGCTGTTTTTT | CASSLWVTGAGELFF
TRBJ2-2 | TRBV4-3 | - | - | TGCGCCAGCAGCCAGGGACCCCAGAACACCGGGGAGCTGTTTTTT | CASSQGPQNTGELFF
TRBJ2-7 | TRBV6-1 | - | - | TGTGCCAGCAGCGACGCGAGTGCAGAGCAGTACTTC | CASSDASAEQYF